Listed below are T cell receptor beta chains from one sample, sequenced in a study of cytomegalovirus exposure and HLA in healthy donors. Repertoires were generated with immunoSEQ multiplex PCR, while TCRdb's copy carries only in-frame clones and drops some. The table gives 200,000 or so clones; the top ten clones make up 0.74% of it. The sequencing sample was made of PBMCs. These receptors all come from a boy aged 5-17 years in good health and CMV-seronegative. Each CDR3 is given with its conserved first and last residue. Fields, in order: V gene, CDR3 protein.

TRBV7-8 CASSPPRAGSVSYNEQFF
TRBV6-5 CASSGTGVGETQYF
TRBV7-3 CASSRTGQGSTEAFF
TRBV11-1 CASSRSGLATDTQYF
TRBV7-6 CASTYRDGNTEAFF
TRBV7-8 CASSLRTGSEQYF
TRBV5-1 CASSSGQPGDGYTF
TRBV25-1 CATLGSEAFF
TRBV30 CAWSVQDRTNQYF
TRBV27 CASSPTNTGELFF
TRBV25-1 CASSERRGDYEQYF
TRBV15 CATSRGGDRGSNSPLHF
TRBV2 CASSETGGDSNQPQHF
TRBV27 CASSLFDRARDEQYF
TRBV27 CASSFESGEAGELFF
TRBV30 CAWSPGQGYEQFF
TRBV19 CASSIGGNTEAFF
TRBV5-1 CASSSTTGNNSPLHF
TRBV5-1 CASSLSSEALGTDTQYF
TRBV29-1 CSVELGQGYEQYF
TRBV9 CASSAYPKPTDTQYF
TRBV30 CAWSTGLQSPDTQYF
TRBV7-2 CASSSPGGGHGYTF
TRBV4-3 CASSQDFRVHEQYF